Each of the 32 T cell receptor beta chains below was sequenced from the same sample in a study of T-cell reconstitution after alpha-beta-depleted transplantation in children. This sample's TCRbeta library carried unique molecular identifier barcodes. Using its own MiXCR run on the PCR reads, TCRdb lists one record per CDR3 protein. The sample carries about 210,000 distinct CDR3 sequences, approximately 15% recorded once. Sequenced here: PBMCs, mostly from graft donor cells, sampled 360 days after TCRalphabeta/CD19-depleted stem cell transplant. The receptors here all came from a male patient between 2 and 10 years old who had a stem cell transplant for acute lymphoblastic leukemia, so the T cells may come from the graft donor.

CDR3 region: CASSFPTGGNTEAFF. The CDR3 coding sequence is TGTGCCAGCAGCTTCCCGACAGGAGGGAACACTGAAGCTTTCTTT. The V call is TRBV7-9, the J call TRBJ1-1; D possibly corresponds to TRBD1 (6 bases). This CDR3 is built from 15 residues. Trimming removed 3 bases from V and 1 base from J, with 12 bases in between. The V gene's germline CDR1 is SEHNR and CDR2 FQNEAQ (reference sequence).

V usage is TRBV5-4 and J usage is TRBJ2-3; 9 nucleotides agree with TRBD2. Germline V lookup: CDR1 SGHNT, CDR2 YYREEE (reference sequence). There are 15 residues in the CDR3. The junction had 8 bases not matched to a gene; V was cut back by 4 bases and J by 5 bases. CDR3: CASSGGLAPKDTQYF. The CDR3 bases are TGTGCCAGCAGCGGGGGACTAGCCCCTAAAGATACGCAGTATTTT.

As concerns this clonotype: A clone one base away is much larger, so this may be a read error. The chain links TRBV7-9 to TRBJ2-7; no reliable D call. The CDR3 covers 11 residues. Per germline, CDR1 SEHNR and CDR2 FQNEAQ (reference sequence). Between the trimmed V and J ends, which lost 2 bases and 2 bases, there was a span of 1 base. The CDR3 sequence: CASSLPYEQYF. CDR3 DNA sequence: TGTGCCAGCAGCTTACCCTACGAGCAGTACTTC.

V and J are TRBV7-8 and TRBJ2-7; D is unclear. The CDR3 consists of 13 residues. V was shortened by 5 bases and J by 2 bases, with 10 bases between the two germline ends. The germline V gene has CDR1 SGHVS and CDR2 FQNEAQ. CDR3 amino acids: CASSPARPYEQYF. The CDR3 region has the DNA TGTGCCAGCAGCCCCGCCCGTCCCTACGAGCAGTACTTC.

This clonotype was picked up a small number of times. The J gene is TRBJ2-1, the V gene TRBV10-1; D may be TRBD2 (6 bases). Germline V gene data show CDR1 as WNHNN and CDR2 as SYGVQD (reference sequence). CDR3 length: 15 amino acids. V lost 4 bases, J lost 7 bases, and 17 bases lay in between. Here the CDR3 DNA reads TGCGCCAGCAGTGCACGGGACTCCCCGGGAAATGAGCAGTTCTTC. Amino acid sequence: CASSARDSPGNEQFF.

V gene TRBV12-3 or TRBV12-4 combines with J gene TRBJ2-5; 7 positions agree with TRBD1. The V and J ends lost 9 bases and 5 bases, in that order; junction bases with no gene match: 6. CDR3 length equals 12 residues. The CDR3 DNA is TGTGCCAGTAAAGGGGGCGGGGAGACCCAGTACTTC. This codes for CASKGGGETQYF.

This clonotype was recorded a few times. The chain employs TRBV6-5 and TRBJ2-7; D is uncertain. The CDR3 is 16 amino acids. CDR1 is MNHEY and CDR2 is SVGAGI in the germline V gene. Trimming removed 0 bases at V and 3 bases at J, with 15 bases between. The DNA of the CDR3 is TGTGCCAGCAGTTACTCGGGCCCAGGCCAGAACTACGAGCAGTACTTC. Its translation: CASSYSGPGQNYEQYF.

The CDR3 DNA reads as TGTGCCAGCAGCTTTGACAGGGGGTTATGGAATGAGCAGTTCTTC. Amino acids: CASSFDRGLWNEQFF. The chain couples TRBV7-2 to TRBJ2-1, with 9 positions matching TRBD1. Unmatched junction bases numbered 7, after V lost 3 bases and J lost 7 bases. The germline CDR1 and CDR2 sequences are SGHTA and FQGNSA. CDR3 length equals 15 residues.

This rearrangement joins TRBV11-1 to TRBJ2-5; 9 nucleotides align to TRBD1. V shed 7 bases, J shed 6 bases, and the junction held 21 bases outside the gene matches. Per the germline V gene, CDR1 is SGHAT and CDR2 is FQDESV (reference sequence). The CDR3 runs 18 residues. The CDR3 sequence: CASTRSRFWDREQKTQYF. The CDR3 region has the DNA TGTGCCAGCACTAGGTCCCGTTTTTGGGACAGGGAACAGAAGACCCAGTACTTC.

In this sample, this clonotype turned up a few times. The chain is built from TRBV20-1 and TRBJ2-5, with TRBD2 matching over 8 bases. The CDR3 covers 13 residues. Per the germline V gene, CDR1 is DFQATT and CDR2 is SNEGSKA (reference sequence). After removal of 6 bases from V and 6 bases from J, the junction contained 9 bases not matched to a gene. CDR3 protein: CSASSGVVKTQYF. CDR3 nucleotide sequence: TGCAGTGCCAGTAGCGGGGTAGTGAAGACCCAGTACTTC.

This rearrangement joins TRBV20-1 to TRBJ2-4; D remains ambiguous. From germline, CDR1 is DFQATT and CDR2 SNEGSKA (reference sequence). V shed 0 bases and J shed 0 bases, with 9 bases lying between them. The CDR3 spans 15 residues. As DNA, the CDR3 is TGCAGTGCTAGAGATGGATATTTAGCCAAAAACATTCAGTACTTC. It is translated as CSARDGYLAKNIQYF.

There are many counts of this clonotype. The chain employs TRBV11-2 and TRBJ2-1, with 9 bases matching TRBD2. With 0 bases clipped from V and 0 bases from J, the junction kept 6 bases outside the gene matches. The CDR3 extends over 18 amino acids. Germline CDR1 and CDR2: SGHAT and FQNNGV. The CDR3 reads CASSLEVLAGRSYNEQFF. CDR3 DNA: TGTGCCAGCAGCTTAGAAGTCCTAGCGGGACGCTCCTACAATGAGCAGTTCTTC.

This clonotype occurred a few times. Given the absence of the conserved phenylalanine or tryptophan at the CDR3 end, a read error is likely. No DNA is shown, since the ends of the CDR3 on it are uncertain; the CDR3 is the one TCRdb lists. The chain recombines TRBV6-2 or TRBV6-3 with TRBJ2-1; the listed D gene, TRBD2, was not tested against the DNA. Germline V lookup: CDR1 MNHEY, CDR2 SVGEGT. The CDR3 is made up of 11 amino acids, end residues included. CDR3 amino acids: CASSSGLAIGL.

J is TRBJ2-3 and V is TRBV6-1, with 11 bases lining up with TRBD1. The germline CDR1 and CDR2 sequences are MNHNS and SASEGT. This CDR3 contains 16 residues. V dropped 1 base and J dropped 4; count of bases not matched to a gene: 4. The CDR3 DNA is TGTGCCAGCAGTGAAGGGACAGGGGGCTATTCAGATACGCAGTATTTT. Its protein is CASSEGTGGYSDTQYF.

The chain uses TRBV28 and TRBJ1-5; D gene unclear. The V gene's germline CDR1 is MDHEN and CDR2 SYDVKM. V was clipped by 11 bases and J by 4 bases, with 18 bases between them. CDR3 length equals 14 residues. Written as DNA, the CDR3 is TGTGCCGGATCAGAAGTTTTACCAAATCAGCCCCAGCATTTT. This gives the protein CAGSEVLPNQPQHF.

The sample holds many counts of this clonotype. The chain is built from TRBV20-1 and TRBJ2-4; weak D call: TRBD1 (5 bases). Germline V gives CDR1 DFQATT, CDR2 SNEGSKA (reference sequence). The CDR3 totals 14 residues. The germline V and J ends were trimmed by 1 base and 14 bases, with 21 bases remaining between them. CDR3 sequence (DNA): TGCAGTGCTAGAGTAGCCCAGGTCAAAGGGGTGGAGTACTTC. This translates into CSARVAQVKGVEYF.

This clonotype was counted only a few times. Compared with germline, one end of the junction differs, possibly owing to a read error. The CDR3 coding sequence is TGTGCCAGCAGTTTAAGGTCACAGGGGGAACTTGACTTC. It specifies CASSLRSQGELDF. This rearrangement joins TRBV12-3 or TRBV12-4 to TRBJ1-2, with 8 bases lining up with TRBD1. The CDR3 has 13 amino acids.

CDR3 in amino acids: CASSYWTGIAKNIQYF. For the CDR3, the DNA is TGCGCCAGCAGCTACTGGACAGGGATAGCCAAAAACATTCAGTACTTC. The chain combines TRBV5-1 with TRBJ2-4; TRBD1 matches at 8 bases. The CDR3 has 16 residues. Germline trimming cut 3 bases from V and 0 bases from J; bases unmatched to any gene: 5. Germline CDR1 reads SGHRS; CDR2 reads YFSETQ.

Only a few counts were recorded for this clonotype. The genes are TRBV27 and TRBJ2-1; D may be TRBD1 (8 bases). Trimming stripped 6 bases from V and 0 bases from J, with 18 bases between. The CDR3 is 17 residues long. Germline V gene lookup returns CDR1 MNHEY and CDR2 SMNVEV (reference sequence). In DNA form, the CDR3 reads TGTGCCAGCAGACGCGGACTAGACAGGGGCTCCTACAATGAGCAGTTCTTC. Translation gives CASRRGLDRGSYNEQFF.

The sample holds a few counts of this clonotype. The chain has TRBV10-1 and TRBJ2-3; D is uncertain. V was shortened by 2 bases and J by 2 bases, with 8 bases between the two germline ends. From germline, CDR1 is WNHNN and CDR2 SYGVQD (reference sequence). This CDR3 has 14 amino acids. Here the CDR3 reads CASSERWDTDTQYF. The CDR3 DNA is TGCGCCAGCAGTGAGCGGTGGGACACAGATACGCAGTATTTT.

The gene calls are TRBV11-2 and TRBJ2-2; TRBD2 might be the D (7 bases). Germline-derived CDR1 and CDR2 are SGHAT and FQNNGV. V was trimmed by 5 bases and J by 5 bases, leaving 24 bases between them. The CDR3 contains 18 residues. CDR3: CASSRQRDNVANTGELFF. The CDR3 region has the DNA TGTGCCAGCAGCCGCCAGCGGGACAACGTAGCTAATACCGGGGAGCTGTTTTTT.

This clonotype was seen a few times. The genes are TRBV21-1 and TRBJ1-6. TRBV21-1 is listed as a pseudogene. The length of the CDR3 is 16 residues. Written as DNA, the CDR3 is TGTGCCAGCAGCAAAGCGCTTTCTGGATCTAATTCACCCCTCCACTTT. This translates into CASSKALSGSNSPLHF.

This clonotype was seen only a few times. This rearrangement joins TRBV11-2 to TRBJ2-5, with D perhaps TRBD1 or TRBD2 (5 bases each). Germline lookup yields CDR1 SGHAT and CDR2 FQNNGV. Trimming stripped 4 bases from V and 0 bases from J, with 9 bases between. The CDR3 runs to 14 residues. Here the CDR3 DNA reads TGTGCCAGCAGCTCGGTGGGACACCAAGAGACCCAGTACTTC. Protein product: CASSSVGHQETQYF.

The chain is built from TRBV7-9 and TRBJ1-5; TRBD1 is a possible D gene (5 bases). Trimming removed 5 bases from V and 0 bases from J, with 11 bases in between. Germline-derived CDR1 and CDR2 are SEHNR and FQNEAQ (reference sequence). This CDR3 contains 15 residues. As DNA, the CDR3 is TGTGCCAGCAGCCCTGCCCAGGGTAGCAATCAGCCCCAGCATTTT. It translates to CASSPAQGSNQPQHF.

The V call is TRBV29-1, the J call TRBJ1-2, with a weak D call TRBD1 (6 bases). The CDR3 sequence is 16 residues long. Trimming took off 1 base at V and 3 bases at J, with 18 bases between the two ends. The V gene's germline CDR1 is SQVTM and CDR2 ANQGSEA. The CDR3 DNA reads as TGCAGCGTTGAAGTGGCCCGGGACACAAGTCACTATGGCTACACCTTC. Residues: CSVEVARDTSHYGYTF.

This clonotype was detected only a few times. The genes are TRBV5-1 and TRBJ2-7; 7 bases are a match to TRBD2. V gave up 7 bases and J gave up 6 bases; unmatched junction bases: 7. The CDR3 runs 12 residues. From germline, CDR1 is SGHRS and CDR2 YFSETQ. The CDR3, as DNA: TGCGCCAGCGGCGGCGGGGAGGGCGAGCAGTACTTC. Translation: CASGGGEGEQYF.

This clonotype was detected a few times. The chain has TRBV30 and TRBJ1-1, with D unclear. The germline gives CDR1 GTSNPN, CDR2 SVGIG (reference sequence). This CDR3 has 12 residues. V was trimmed by 1 base and J by 9 bases, leaving 12 bases between them. The CDR3 spells CAWSEEDAKAFF. CDR3 nucleotide sequence: TGTGCCTGGAGTGAGGAAGATGCCAAAGCTTTCTTT.

This clonotype was picked up a small number of times. The V gene is TRBV7-2, the J gene TRBJ2-7; TRBD1 aligns across 9 bases. The CDR3 spans 15 residues. V lost 2 bases, J lost 3 bases, and 5 bases stayed unmatched. Per germline, CDR1 SGHTA and CDR2 FQGNSA. The chain's CDR3 is CASSLLGQGIYEQYF. CDR3 sequence (DNA): TGTGCCAGCAGCTTATTGGGACAGGGAATCTACGAGCAGTACTTC.

The chain has TRBV4-3 and TRBJ2-2, with D perhaps being TRBD1 or TRBD2 (5 bases each). V gave up 0 bases and J gave up 2 bases, with 10 bases separating them. There are 16 residues in the CDR3. CDR1 and CDR2 from the germline V gene are LGHNA and YSLEER. CDR3 sequence (DNA): TGCGCCAGCAGCCAAGAGAGGGGATTAAACACCGGGGAGCTGTTTTTT. Encoded protein: CASSQERGLNTGELFF.

The J gene is TRBJ2-5, the V gene TRBV5-1; D is perhaps TRBD1 or TRBD2 (7 bases each). CDR1 SGHRS and CDR2 YFSETQ come from the germline V gene. V was clipped by 2 bases and J by 4 bases, with 18 bases between them. The CDR3 is 16 residues long. The CDR3 protein is CASSFPDREGGETQYF. The CDR3 DNA reads TGCGCCAGCAGCTTCCCCGACAGGGAGGGTGGAGAGACCCAGTACTTC.

V and J are TRBV6-2 or TRBV6-3 and TRBJ2-3; D uncertain. There are 11 residues in the CDR3. V gave up 8 bases and J gave up 2 bases, with 5 bases separating them. Germline V gene lookup returns CDR1 MNHEY and CDR2 SVGEGT. The CDR3 reads CASGNTDTQYF. CDR3 coding DNA: TGTGCCAGCGGAAACACAGATACGCAGTATTTT.

The gene calls are TRBV5-1 and TRBJ1-2, with 8 bases identical to TRBD1. CDR1 is SGHRS, CDR2 YFSETQ, per germline. The J segment lost 3 bases and the V segment lost 4 bases, leaving 5 bases of the junction unmatched. The CDR3 extends over 14 amino acids. In nucleotides, the CDR3 is TGCGCCAGCAGCCGACAGGGGTCCTACTATGGCTACACCTTC. Encoded protein: CASSRQGSYYGYTF.